This TCR beta chain was profiled in a study of T cell responses to AZD1222 COVID-19 vaccine. The study's findings and limits: After two AZD1222 doses, spike-specific TCR breadth and depth rose versus day 0.

The assay was immunoSEQ multiplex PCR, and TCRdb's table has in-frame clones only and misses some. Of approximately 130,000 clones detected, 80% to 95% appear once; the ten largest clones hold 4% to 5%. This CDR3 has 17 amino acids. V was cut by 3 bases and J by 0 bases, with 15 bases left in between. Per the germline V gene, CDR1 is SEHNR and CDR2 is FQNEAQ (reference sequence). Worth noting for this clone: Its antigen is as yet unknown.

This receptor was taken from an adult who received the MenACWY meningococcal vaccine as a control. The chain employs TRBV7-9 and TRBJ2-1, with D perhaps given as TRBD1 or TRBD2 (5 bases each). The material was peripheral blood, obtained 28 days after the second dose of the MenACWY control vaccine. CDR3 loop: CASSFRGRTFSYNEQFF. CDR3 sequence (DNA): TGTGCCAGCAGCTTTAGAGGGCGGACATTCTCCTACAATGAGCAGTTCTTC. The complete variable domain, with remaining parts taken from reference TRBV7-9 and TRBJ2-1, reads DTGVSQNPRHKITKRGQNVTFRCDPISEHNRLYWYRQTLGQGPEFLTYFQNEAQLEKSRLLSDRFSAERPKGSFSTLEIQRTEQGDSAMYLCASSFRGRTFSYNEQFFGPGTRLTVL.